Following are 29 T cell receptor beta chains from one sample sequenced in a study of identical twins. TCRdb re-called the 5' RACE reads with MiXCR, one entry per CDR3 protein. The sample contains about 160,000 distinct CDR3 sequences, roughly 3.3% of which appear only once. Material: memory T cells sorted from blood. The source is a man aged 18 to 35 in good health.

Comment on this clonotype: One end of the junction does not line up with germline, which may come from a read error. This chain uses TRBV5-1 with TRBJ2-3, with no clear D. Germline CDR1 reads SGHRS; CDR2 reads YFSETQ. The CDR3 contains 13 residues. Here the CDR3 reads CASSLGVTDTQDF. The CDR3 DNA reads TGCGCCAGCAGCTTGGGGGTTACAGATACGCAGGATTTT.

This clonotype was seen at least ten times. The J gene is TRBJ1-5, the V gene TRBV12-3 or TRBV12-4; 9 positions agree with TRBD1. The CDR3 runs to 16 residues. The ends lost 8 bases at V and 0 bases at J; junction bases unmatched: 8. The CDR3 DNA reads TGTGCCAGCTCTACTACAGGGGGCATTAGCAATCAGCCCCAGCATTTT. It translates to CASSTTGGISNQPQHF.

At least ten counts were recorded for this clonotype. The rearrangement joins TRBV25-1 to TRBJ2-6, with unresolved D. Trimming cost V 2 bases and J 2 bases, with 7 bases left between them. This CDR3 comprises 15 residues. Looked up from germline, CDR1 is MGHDK and CDR2 is SYGVNS. This CDR3 reads CASSEEAAGANVLTF. CDR3 in DNA: TGTGCCAGCAGTGAAGAAGCCGCTGGGGCCAACGTCCTGACTTTC.

This clonotype was seen ten or more times. CDR3 DNA sequence: TGTGCCAGCAGTGGGTATGGCACTGAAGCTTTCTTT. Translation: CASSGYGTEAFF. The J gene is TRBJ1-1, the V gene TRBV28; D not resolved. The germline V gene has CDR1 MDHEN and CDR2 SYDVKM. This CDR3 spans 12 amino acids. Trimming removed 5 bases at V and 4 bases at J, with 8 bases between.

A few counts support this clonotype. This chain connects TRBV7-6 to TRBJ2-2, with D tentatively TRBD1 (6 bases). This CDR3 spans 17 amino acids. Germline V gene lookup returns CDR1 SGHVS and CDR2 FNYEAQ. V was pared by 5 bases and J by 1 base, with 17 bases between. The CDR3 sequence: CASSPRPQGLNTGELFF. CDR3 DNA: TGTGCCAGCAGCCCACGACCGCAGGGGTTGAACACCGGGGAGCTGTTTTTT.

This clonotype was recorded at least ten times. The chain is built from TRBV29-1 and TRBJ2-3; perhaps TRBD1 as D (5 bases). V was clipped by 3 bases and J by 4 bases, with 11 bases between them. Germline CDR1 is SQVTM and CDR2 is ANQGSEA. This CDR3 has 13 amino acids. CDR3 amino acids: CSVDLQGSDTQYF. The CDR3 nucleotides read TGCAGCGTTGATCTCCAGGGCTCAGATACGCAGTATTTT.

This clonotype showed up just a few times. The chain recombines TRBV7-9 with TRBJ2-6; TRBD1 matches at 7 bases. V was clipped by 8 bases and J by 0 bases; unmatched bases: 7. CDR1 is SEHNR, CDR2 FQNEAQ, per germline (reference sequence). The CDR3 has 16 residues. The CDR3 DNA sequence: TGTGCCAGCCGGCAGGGGGTTCGCTCTGGGGCCAACGTCCTGACTTTC. The encoded protein is CASRQGVRSGANVLTF.

This clonotype was counted ten times or more. The chain couples TRBV20-1 to TRBJ2-3, with D tentatively TRBD1 or TRBD2 (5 bases each). Trimming shortened V by 4 bases and J by 2 bases, and 13 bases separated the two germline ends. Germline V gene sequence: CDR1 DFQATT, CDR2 SNEGSKA (reference sequence). CDR3 length equals 14 residues. CDR3 DNA: TGCAGTGCTACTCGGGACCACCTCACAGATACGCAGTATTTT. This encodes CSATRDHLTDTQYF.

The table lists this clonotype with many counts. The genes are TRBV20-1 and TRBJ2-7; D remains unclear. The CDR3 runs 12 residues. Germline CDR1 and CDR2: DFQATT and SNEGSKA (reference sequence). V dropped 6 bases and J dropped 3 bases, with 12 bases sitting between them. This chain's CDR3 is CSAPRESYEQYF. The CDR3 DNA sequence: TGCAGTGCCCCGAGAGAGAGCTACGAGCAGTACTTC.

This clonotype was recorded many times. The genes are TRBV18 and TRBJ2-3; D call uncertain. CDR3 length: 12 residues. Germline V gene sequence: CDR1 KGHSH, CDR2 LQKENI. V was clipped by 5 bases and J by 4 bases, with 7 bases between them. Here the CDR3 reads CASSLYSDTQYF. In nucleotides, the CDR3 is TGTGCCAGCTCATTATACTCAGATACGCAGTATTTT.

As to this clonotype: A much larger clone differs by one base, so this may be a read error. Because it lacks the conserved phenylalanine or tryptophan at the end, this CDR3 is likely a read error. The V call is TRBV7-9, the J call TRBJ2-3; weak D call: TRBD1 (6 bases). The CDR3 totals 14 residues. Germline V gives CDR1 SEHNR, CDR2 FQNEAQ (reference sequence). The germline V and J ends were trimmed by 8 bases and 5 bases, with 17 bases remaining between them. The CDR3 here is CASGTGRGGDTQYC. In DNA form, the CDR3 reads TGTGCCAGCGGTACAGGGAGAGGTGGAGATACGCAGTATTGT.

This clonotype was seen at least ten times. The chain recombines TRBV6-1 with TRBJ2-1; weak D call: TRBD1 (6 bases). CDR3 length equals 15 residues. The V end lost 6 bases, the J end lost 4 bases, and 16 bases lay between the germline ends. Germline V lookup: CDR1 MNHNS, CDR2 SASEGT. The CDR3 is CASRSGDANYNEQFF. The CDR3 bases are TGTGCCAGCAGGTCAGGGGACGCGAATTACAATGAGCAGTTCTTC.

This clonotype was observed a handful of times. The chain carries TRBV20-1 and TRBJ2-7; TRBD2 matches at 10 bases. The CDR3 runs 14 residues. V lost 6 bases and J lost 3; bases outside the gene matches: 8. From germline, CDR1 is DFQATT and CDR2 SNEGSKA (reference sequence). The CDR3 spells CSAQSGRALYEQYF. The CDR3, as DNA: TGCAGTGCACAGAGCGGGAGGGCCCTCTACGAGCAGTACTTC.

This clonotype was observed many times. The chain is built from TRBV2 and TRBJ1-4; the D gene is possibly TRBD1 (5 bases). Trimming removed 8 bases at V and 8 bases at J, with 12 bases between. The CDR3 is 12 residues long. CDR1 is SNHLY, CDR2 FYNNEI, per germline. Here the CDR3 DNA reads TGTGCCAGCTGCAGGGTTTCGGAAAAACTGTTTTTT. This gives the protein CASCRVSEKLFF.

Ten or more counts support this clonotype. CDR3 sequence reads: CATSDAWGHEQFF. The CDR3, as DNA: TGTGCCACCAGTGACGCCTGGGGGCATGAGCAGTTCTTC. The V call is TRBV24-1, the J call TRBJ2-1, with D maybe TRBD1 (6 bases). Germline V gene data show CDR1 as KGHDR and CDR2 as SFDVKD. CDR3 size: 13 residues. The germline V and J ends were trimmed by 4 bases and 8 bases, with 11 bases remaining between them.

This clonotype was seen ten or more times. The genes are TRBV20-1 and TRBJ2-3; TRBD2 matches 7 bases. The germline CDR1 and CDR2 sequences are DFQATT and SNEGSKA (reference sequence). The CDR3 has 14 residues. The CDR3 sequence is CSARRGGRPDTQYF. CDR3 in DNA: TGCAGCGCCCGTAGGGGCGGGAGACCAGATACGCAGTATTTT.

This clonotype was recorded at least ten times. The genes are TRBV15 and TRBJ2-7, with D hard to call. The CDR3 is 13 residues long. Germline V lookup: CDR1 LNHNV, CDR2 YYDKDF (reference sequence). V was cut by 0 bases and J by 1 base, with 4 bases left in between. The CDR3 region is CATSREVSYEQYF. As DNA, the CDR3 is TGTGCCACCAGCAGAGAGGTGTCCTACGAGCAGTACTTC.

J is TRBJ2-3 and V is TRBV9; 12 bases agree with TRBD2. After removal of 0 bases from V and 1 base from J, the junction contained 6 bases not matched to a gene. Germline CDR1 and CDR2: SGDLS and YYNGEE. CDR3 length: 18 amino acids. This CDR3 is CASSVEGLAGLGTDTQYF. In DNA, the CDR3 is TGTGCCAGCAGCGTAGAAGGACTAGCGGGATTGGGCACAGATACGCAGTATTTT.

This clonotype was seen ten or more times. The CDR3 is CASSLWGMGETQYF. In DNA, the CDR3 is TGCGCCAGCAGCTTGTGGGGGATGGGGGAGACCCAGTACTTC. This chain links TRBV5-1 with TRBJ2-5; D is tentatively TRBD1 or TRBD2 (5 bases each). There are 14 residues in the CDR3. V shed 1 base and J shed 5 bases, with 12 bases lying between them. Per the germline V gene, CDR1 is SGHRS and CDR2 is YFSETQ.

This clonotype was seen repeatedly, ten times or more. The chain joins TRBV29-1 to TRBJ2-1, with a possible D match to TRBD1 (5 bases). The germline CDR1 and CDR2 sequences are SQVTM and ANQGSEA. V lost 4 bases to trimming and J lost 8 bases, with 6 bases between them. The CDR3 runs 10 residues. The CDR3 sequence is CSVGGYEQFF. The CDR3 DNA reads as TGCAGCGTTGGGGGCTATGAGCAGTTCTTC.

This clonotype showed up many times. The chain combines TRBV5-6 with TRBJ1-1; TRBD1 is a possible D gene (5 bases). V lost 3 bases and J lost 6, with 18 bases in between. The CDR3 contains 15 residues. CDR1 SGHDT and CDR2 YYEEEE come from the germline V gene. As DNA, the CDR3 is TGTGCCAGCAGCTCGCGCAGGGAAAACGTCGCTGAAGCTTTCTTT. Protein product: CASSSRRENVAEAFF.

This clonotype occurred many times. The chain joins TRBV7-9 to TRBJ2-7, with D unclear. The V gene lost 4 bases and the J gene lost 5 bases, with 12 bases spanning the gap. Germline values: CDR1 SEHNR, CDR2 FQNEAQ (reference sequence). This CDR3 contains 13 residues. The CDR3 protein is CASSSPDGNEQYF. CDR3 nucleotide sequence: TGTGCCAGCAGCTCTCCGGACGGAAACGAGCAGTACTTC. The whole variable domain, filled in from reference TRBV7-9 and TRBJ2-7, reads DTGVSQNPRHKITKRGQNVTFRCDPISEHNRLYWYRQTLGQGPEFLTYFQNEAQLEKSRLLSDRFSAERPKGSFSTLEIQRTEQGDSAMYLCASSSPDGNEQYFGPGTRLTVT.

This clonotype was recorded at least ten times. The V and J genes are TRBV7-2 and TRBJ1-5; TRBD1 matches 11 bases. The J segment lost 1 base and the V segment lost 4 bases, leaving 0 bases of the junction unmatched. The CDR3 length is 15 residues. Germline CDR1 and CDR2: SGHTA and FQGNSA. CDR3 DNA sequence: TGTGCCAGCAGCTGGACAGGGGGCAGCAATCAGCCCCAGCATTTT. Translated, it gives CASSWTGGSNQPQHF. Drawing the rest from reference TRBV7-2 and TRBJ1-5, the complete variable domain is GAGVSQSPSNKVTEKGKDVELRCDPISGHTALYWYRQSLGQGLEFLIYFQGNSAPDKSGLPSDRFSAERTGGSVSTLTIQRTQQEDSAVYLCASSWTGGSNQPQHFGDGTRLSIL.

This clonotype was detected many times. The rearrangement joins TRBV18 to TRBJ2-2; TRBD1 or TRBD2 may be the D gene (5 bases each). The CDR3 is 16 residues long. The V and J ends lost 3 bases and 0 bases respectively, with 11 bases between them. From germline, CDR1 is KGHSH and CDR2 LQKENI. CDR3 in amino acids: CASSPGVPTNTGELFF. The DNA of the CDR3 is TGTGCCAGCTCACCGGGGGTTCCCACGAACACCGGGGAGCTGTTTTTT.

This clonotype has ten or more counts. The rearrangement uses TRBV9 and TRBJ2-3; D gene unclear. This CDR3 is 14 amino acids long. Looked up from germline, CDR1 is SGDLS and CDR2 is YYNGEE. Trimming left V 4 bases short and J 5 bases short, with 14 bases between. The CDR3 loop is CASSPRQAEDTQYF. As DNA, the CDR3 is TGTGCCAGCAGCCCCCGACAAGCCGAAGATACGCAGTATTTT.

At least ten counts were recorded for this clonotype. The genes are TRBV7-2 and TRBJ1-6; maybe TRBD1 (6 bases). V gave up 7 bases and J gave up 7 bases, with 23 bases separating them. The CDR3 length is 17 residues. The germline gives CDR1 SGHTA, CDR2 FQGNSA. This chain's CDR3 is CASNGSRGGRGNSPLHF. CDR3 nucleotide sequence: TGTGCCAGCAACGGCTCACGGGGGGGCAGAGGAAATTCACCCCTCCACTTT. Full variable domain (rest looked up from reference TRBV7-2 and TRBJ1-6): GAGVSQSPSNKVTEKGKDVELRCDPISGHTALYWYRQSLGQGLEFLIYFQGNSAPDKSGLPSDRFSAERTGGSVSTLTIQRTQQEDSAVYLCASNGSRGGRGNSPLHFGNGTRLTVT.

This clonotype has just a few counts. The chain is built from TRBV7-2 and TRBJ1-2; D unresolved. Trimming left V 2 bases short and J 10 bases short, with 11 bases between. This CDR3 region has 12 residues. Germline CDR1 SGHTA, CDR2 FQGNSA. The CDR3 bases are TGTGCCAGCAGCTTACTGGGTAGACTCTACACCTTC. This sequence encodes CASSLLGRLYTF.

This chain links TRBV20-1 with TRBJ2-5, with 12 bases fitting TRBD2. The CDR3 is made up of 16 amino acids. Germline loops: CDR1 DFQATT, CDR2 SNEGSKA (reference sequence). Germline trimming cut 6 bases from V and 5 bases from J; bases unmatched to any gene: 13. The CDR3 nucleotides read TGCAGTGCAAGCGGGACTAGCGGGTCCGGAGGGGAGACCCAGTACTTC. Translated: CSASGTSGSGGETQYF.

This clonotype was detected a few times. This may stem from a read error, because a much larger clone lies one nucleotide away. The V call is TRBV5-1, the J call TRBJ2-7, with D tentatively TRBD2 (6 bases). Germline CDR1 SGHRS, CDR2 YFSETQ. V lost 1 base to trimming and J lost 4 bases, with 12 bases between them. The CDR3 sequence is 14 residues long. CDR3 bases: TGCGCCAGCAGCTTGTCGGGTCGGGGGTACGAGCAGTACTTC. Its protein is CASSLSGRGYEQYF. The whole variable domain, filled in from reference TRBV5-1 and TRBJ2-7, reads KAGVTQTPRYLIKTRGQQVTLSCSPISGHRSVSWYQQTPGQGLQFLFEYFSETQRNKGNFPGRFSGRQFSNSRSEMNVSTLELGDSALYLCASSLSGRGYEQYFGPGTRLTVT.